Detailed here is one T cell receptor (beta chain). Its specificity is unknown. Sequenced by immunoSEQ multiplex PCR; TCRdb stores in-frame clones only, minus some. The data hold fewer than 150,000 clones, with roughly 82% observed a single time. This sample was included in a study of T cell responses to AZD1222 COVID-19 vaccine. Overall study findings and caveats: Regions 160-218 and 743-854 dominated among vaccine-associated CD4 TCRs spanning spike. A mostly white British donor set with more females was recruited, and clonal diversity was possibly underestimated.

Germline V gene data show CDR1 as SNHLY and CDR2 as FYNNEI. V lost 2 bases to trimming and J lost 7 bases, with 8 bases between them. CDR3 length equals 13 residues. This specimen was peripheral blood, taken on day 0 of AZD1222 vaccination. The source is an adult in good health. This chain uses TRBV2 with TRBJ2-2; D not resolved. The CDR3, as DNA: TGTGCCAGCAGTGAAAGGCCCCGCGGGGAGCTGTTTTTT. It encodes CASSERPRGELFF.